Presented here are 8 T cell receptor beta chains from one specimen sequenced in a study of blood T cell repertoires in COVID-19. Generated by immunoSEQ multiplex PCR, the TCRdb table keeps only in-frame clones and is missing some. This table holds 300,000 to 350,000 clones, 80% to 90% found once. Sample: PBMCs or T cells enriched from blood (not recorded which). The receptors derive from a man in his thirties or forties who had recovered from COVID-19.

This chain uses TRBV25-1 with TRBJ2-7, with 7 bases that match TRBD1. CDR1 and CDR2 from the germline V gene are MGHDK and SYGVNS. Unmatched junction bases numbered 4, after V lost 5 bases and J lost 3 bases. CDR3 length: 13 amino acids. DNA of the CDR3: TGTGCCAGCAGTTCGACAGGGTACTACGAGCAGTACTTC. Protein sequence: CASSSTGYYEQYF.

CDR3 DNA: TGTGCCAGCAGCTTAAACAGGGGGCTGACTAATGAAAAACTGTTTTTT. It is translated as CASSLNRGLTNEKLFF. This chain joins TRBV7-2 and TRBJ1-4; 9 bases match TRBD1. J was trimmed by 2 bases and V by 2 bases; bases with no gene match: 3. From germline, CDR1 is SGHTA and CDR2 FQGNSA. The CDR3 contains 16 residues.

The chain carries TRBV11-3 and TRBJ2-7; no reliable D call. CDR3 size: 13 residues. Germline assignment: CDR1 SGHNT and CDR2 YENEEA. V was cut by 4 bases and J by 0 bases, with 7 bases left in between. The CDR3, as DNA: TGTGCCAGCAGCTACGGGTCCTCCTACGAGCAGTACTTC. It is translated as CASSYGSSYEQYF.

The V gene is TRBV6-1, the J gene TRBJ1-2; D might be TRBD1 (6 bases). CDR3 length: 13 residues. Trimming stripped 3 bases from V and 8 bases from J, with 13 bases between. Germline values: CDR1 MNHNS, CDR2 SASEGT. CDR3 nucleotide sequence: TGTGCCAGCAGTGACCAGGGGTATTACGGCTACACCTTC. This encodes CASSDQGYYGYTF.

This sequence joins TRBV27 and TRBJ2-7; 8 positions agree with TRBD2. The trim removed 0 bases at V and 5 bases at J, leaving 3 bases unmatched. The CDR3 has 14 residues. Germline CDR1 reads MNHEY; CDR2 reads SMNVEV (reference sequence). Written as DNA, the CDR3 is TGTGCCAGCAGTTTATCGACGGGAGGGAACGAGCAGTACTTC. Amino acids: CASSLSTGGNEQYF.

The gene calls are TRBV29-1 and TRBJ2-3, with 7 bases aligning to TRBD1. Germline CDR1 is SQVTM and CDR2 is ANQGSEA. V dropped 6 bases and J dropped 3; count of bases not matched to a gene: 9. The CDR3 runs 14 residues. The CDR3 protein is CSVNRQGSTDTQYF. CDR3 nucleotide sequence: TGCAGCGTCAACAGACAGGGTAGTACAGATACGCAGTATTTT.

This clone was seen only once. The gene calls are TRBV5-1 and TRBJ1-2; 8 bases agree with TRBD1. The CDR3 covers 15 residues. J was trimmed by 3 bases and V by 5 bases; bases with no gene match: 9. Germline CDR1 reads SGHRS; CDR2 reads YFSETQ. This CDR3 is CASRPDRGIDYGYTF. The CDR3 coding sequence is TGCGCCAGCAGGCCTGACAGGGGAATAGACTATGGCTACACCTTC. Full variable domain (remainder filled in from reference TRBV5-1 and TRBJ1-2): KAGVTQTPRYLIKTRGQQVTLSCSPISGHRSVSWYQQTPGQGLQFLFEYFSETQRNKGNFPGRFSGRQFSNSRSEMNVSTLELGDSALYLCASRPDRGIDYGYTFGSGTRLTVV.

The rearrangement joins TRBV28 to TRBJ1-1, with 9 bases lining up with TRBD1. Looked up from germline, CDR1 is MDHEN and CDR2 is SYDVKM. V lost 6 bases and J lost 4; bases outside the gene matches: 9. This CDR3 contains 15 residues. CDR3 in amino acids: CASRLGDREVTEAFF. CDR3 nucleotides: TGTGCCAGCAGACTCGGGGACAGGGAGGTCACTGAAGCTTTCTTT.